Listed below are T cell receptor beta chains from one sample, sequenced in a study of blood T cell repertoires in COVID-19. Clones were sequenced by immunoSEQ multiplex PCR, and TCRdb holds only the in-frame ones, with some missing. The sample yields almost 70,000 clones, under 85% seen once. The sequenced material came from peripheral blood. Every receptor here comes from a man between 60 and 75 years old with acute or convalescent COVID-19. CDR3s include the opening cysteine and the closing phenylalanine or tryptophan. A D gene is named only where the DNA matches it firmly. The size of a clone is reported for some rows only, either as once, few or many, or as a class for expanded clones.

j_call	d_call	v_call	clone_size	cdr3_aa	cdr3_nt
TRBJ2-5	NA	TRBV7-3	NA	CASSPDSGTSYETQYF	TGTGCCAGCAGTCCGGACAGTGGAACATCCTATGAGACCCAGTACTTC
TRBJ1-5	NA	TRBV27	NA	CASRTGNQPQHF	TGTGCCAGCAGGACGGGGAATCAGCCCCAGCATTTT
TRBJ1-4	TRBD1	TRBV3-1/TRBV3-2	NA	CASSQDRGRMSNEKLFF	TGTGCCAGCAGCCAAGACAGGGGGCGGATGTCTAATGAAAAACTGTTTTTT
TRBJ1-1	TRBD1	TRBV6-5	NA	CASSPRTGGTEAFF	TGTGCCAGCAGTCCCCGGACAGGAGGAACTGAAGCTTTCTTT
TRBJ1-2	NA	TRBV19	NA	CASSITAGHLYGYTF	TGTGCCAGTAGTATCACAGCGGGACACCTGTATGGCTACACCTTC
TRBJ2-2	TRBD2	TRBV5-1	NA	CASSFGGGDTGELFF	TGCGCCAGCAGCTTTGGCGGGGGGGACACCGGGGAGCTGTTTTTT
TRBJ2-2	TRBD1	TRBV7-2	NA	CASSLFGTGNTGELFF	TGTGCCAGCAGCTTATTTGGGACAGGGAACACCGGGGAGCTGTTTTTT
TRBJ1-2	TRBD1	TRBV27	NA	CASSLWPGGSGYTF	TGTGCCAGCAGTTTATGGCCAGGGGGCAGTGGCTACACCTTC
TRBJ1-6	NA	TRBV11-1	NA	CASSLTATVGNSPLHF	TGTGCCAGCAGCTTAACGGCCACAGTTGGTAATTCACCCCTCCACTTT
TRBJ2-3	TRBD2	TRBV7-3	NA	CASSLTRGGSDTQYF	TGTGCCAGCAGCTTAACGCGGGGAGGGTCAGATACGCAGTATTTT
TRBJ1-1	NA	TRBV2	NA	CASSNQVNTEAFF	TGTGCCAGCAGCAACCAGGTAAACACTGAAGCTTTCTTT
TRBJ2-1	NA	TRBV19	NA	CASESGENIYNEQFF	TGTGCCAGTGAATCAGGGGAAAATATCTACAATGAGCAGTTCTTC
TRBJ2-7	TRBD2	TRBV12-5	NA	CASGFPPPGTSGGTWYEQYF	TGTGCTAGTGGTTTTCCCCCCCCCGGGACTAGCGGGGGGACCTGGTACGAGCAGTACTTC
TRBJ2-3	NA	TRBV5-1	once	CASSLARQPPDTQYF	TGCGCCAGCAGCTTGGCTAGGCAGCCGCCAGATACGCAGTATTTT
TRBJ2-7	TRBD1	TRBV7-8	NA	CASSFRQGGPYEQYF	TGTGCCAGCAGCTTCCGACAGGGTGGGCCTTACGAGCAGTACTTC
TRBJ2-7	TRBD1	TRBV2	NA	CASSEGPGTGGGEQYF	TGTGCCAGCAGTGAAGGTCCTGGGACAGGGGGAGGGGAGCAGTACTTC
TRBJ1-6	TRBD1	TRBV6-1	NA	CASSEVGRDSLF	TGTGCCAGCAGTGAAGTCGGAAGGGACAGCCTCTTT
TRBJ1-5	TRBD1	TRBV4-2	few	CASSQRDRDNQPQHF	TGTGCCAGCAGCCAAAGGGACAGGGACAATCAGCCCCAGCATTTT
TRBJ1-5	NA	TRBV19	NA	CASEGFGNNQPQHF	TGTGCCAGCGAGGGATTCGGTAACAATCAGCCCCAGCATTTT
TRBJ1-1	TRBD1	TRBV7-9	NA	CASSLAPGGTTEAFF	TGTGCCAGCAGCTTAGCCCCAGGGGGCACTACTGAAGCTTTCTTT
TRBJ2-2	TRBD1	TRBV24-1	NA	CATSDLSGGITGELFF	TGTGCCACCAGTGATTTGTCAGGGGGTATCACCGGGGAGCTGTTTTTT
TRBJ2-6	NA	TRBV10-3	NA	CAIGTTGANVLTF	TGTGCCATCGGCACAACTGGGGCCAACGTCCTGACTTTC
TRBJ1-2	NA	TRBV5-1	NA	CASSFTSRGTNYGYTF	TGCGCCAGCAGCTTTACTTCTCGCGGGACTAACTATGGCTACACCTTC
TRBJ1-5	NA	TRBV27	NA	CASSSGGLLQPQHF	TGTGCCAGCAGTTCCGGGGGACTCCTTCAGCCCCAGCATTTT
TRBJ2-7	TRBD2	TRBV6-4	NA	CASSDPPPGLGRFHEQYF	TGTGCCAGCAGTGACCCCCCCCCGGGACTAGGGAGATTCCACGAGCAGTACTTC
TRBJ1-2	NA	TRBV27	NA	CASSFFGDYGYTF	TGTGCCAGCAGTTTCTTTGGAGATTATGGCTACACCTTC
TRBJ1-2	NA	TRBV5-1	NA	CASSSDSHYGYTF	TGCGCCAGCAGCTCGGACAGCCACTATGGCTACACCTTC
TRBJ2-3	NA	TRBV24-1	NA	CATSDRRGPARDTQYF	TGTGCCACCAGTGACCGTCGAGGTCCTGCACGCGATACGCAGTATTTT